This T cell receptor beta chain was sequenced for a study of OX40 agonist ivuxolimab in advanced cancers. Background on the study: Prior therapy, whether anti-PD-1, anti-PD-L1 or anti-CTLA-4, was allowed, and approximately 40% had some. Broader study findings: Certain nonresponders additionally had low normalized T-cell clonal expansion. Among expanded peripheral T cells, antigen specificity went undetermined. With doses of 0.1 to 3.0 mg/kg, CD4+ and CD8+ blood T cells had undergone clonal expansion by week 6.

The CDR3 is 15 amino acids. In the case of this clone: Its antigen remains unknown.

TCRdb's copy holds only in-frame clones and misses some; the assay was immunoSEQ multiplex PCR. This sample has tens of thousands of clones, with about 82% found just once. The receptor was derived from an adult with an advanced solid tumor such as melanoma, head and neck, liver or kidney cancer. The V gene is TRBV21-1, the J gene TRBJ2-2; the table's D call of TRBD1 was not tested on the DNA. TRBV21-1 corresponds to a pseudogene. Here the sequenced sample was CD4+ or CD8+ T cells sorted from blood, taken in a trial of the OX40 agonist ivuxolimab. CDR3 sequence reads: CASSPAGGRAGELFF. CDR3 in DNA: TGTGCCAGCAGCCCCGCAGGGGGCCGGGCCGGGGAGCTGTTTTTT.